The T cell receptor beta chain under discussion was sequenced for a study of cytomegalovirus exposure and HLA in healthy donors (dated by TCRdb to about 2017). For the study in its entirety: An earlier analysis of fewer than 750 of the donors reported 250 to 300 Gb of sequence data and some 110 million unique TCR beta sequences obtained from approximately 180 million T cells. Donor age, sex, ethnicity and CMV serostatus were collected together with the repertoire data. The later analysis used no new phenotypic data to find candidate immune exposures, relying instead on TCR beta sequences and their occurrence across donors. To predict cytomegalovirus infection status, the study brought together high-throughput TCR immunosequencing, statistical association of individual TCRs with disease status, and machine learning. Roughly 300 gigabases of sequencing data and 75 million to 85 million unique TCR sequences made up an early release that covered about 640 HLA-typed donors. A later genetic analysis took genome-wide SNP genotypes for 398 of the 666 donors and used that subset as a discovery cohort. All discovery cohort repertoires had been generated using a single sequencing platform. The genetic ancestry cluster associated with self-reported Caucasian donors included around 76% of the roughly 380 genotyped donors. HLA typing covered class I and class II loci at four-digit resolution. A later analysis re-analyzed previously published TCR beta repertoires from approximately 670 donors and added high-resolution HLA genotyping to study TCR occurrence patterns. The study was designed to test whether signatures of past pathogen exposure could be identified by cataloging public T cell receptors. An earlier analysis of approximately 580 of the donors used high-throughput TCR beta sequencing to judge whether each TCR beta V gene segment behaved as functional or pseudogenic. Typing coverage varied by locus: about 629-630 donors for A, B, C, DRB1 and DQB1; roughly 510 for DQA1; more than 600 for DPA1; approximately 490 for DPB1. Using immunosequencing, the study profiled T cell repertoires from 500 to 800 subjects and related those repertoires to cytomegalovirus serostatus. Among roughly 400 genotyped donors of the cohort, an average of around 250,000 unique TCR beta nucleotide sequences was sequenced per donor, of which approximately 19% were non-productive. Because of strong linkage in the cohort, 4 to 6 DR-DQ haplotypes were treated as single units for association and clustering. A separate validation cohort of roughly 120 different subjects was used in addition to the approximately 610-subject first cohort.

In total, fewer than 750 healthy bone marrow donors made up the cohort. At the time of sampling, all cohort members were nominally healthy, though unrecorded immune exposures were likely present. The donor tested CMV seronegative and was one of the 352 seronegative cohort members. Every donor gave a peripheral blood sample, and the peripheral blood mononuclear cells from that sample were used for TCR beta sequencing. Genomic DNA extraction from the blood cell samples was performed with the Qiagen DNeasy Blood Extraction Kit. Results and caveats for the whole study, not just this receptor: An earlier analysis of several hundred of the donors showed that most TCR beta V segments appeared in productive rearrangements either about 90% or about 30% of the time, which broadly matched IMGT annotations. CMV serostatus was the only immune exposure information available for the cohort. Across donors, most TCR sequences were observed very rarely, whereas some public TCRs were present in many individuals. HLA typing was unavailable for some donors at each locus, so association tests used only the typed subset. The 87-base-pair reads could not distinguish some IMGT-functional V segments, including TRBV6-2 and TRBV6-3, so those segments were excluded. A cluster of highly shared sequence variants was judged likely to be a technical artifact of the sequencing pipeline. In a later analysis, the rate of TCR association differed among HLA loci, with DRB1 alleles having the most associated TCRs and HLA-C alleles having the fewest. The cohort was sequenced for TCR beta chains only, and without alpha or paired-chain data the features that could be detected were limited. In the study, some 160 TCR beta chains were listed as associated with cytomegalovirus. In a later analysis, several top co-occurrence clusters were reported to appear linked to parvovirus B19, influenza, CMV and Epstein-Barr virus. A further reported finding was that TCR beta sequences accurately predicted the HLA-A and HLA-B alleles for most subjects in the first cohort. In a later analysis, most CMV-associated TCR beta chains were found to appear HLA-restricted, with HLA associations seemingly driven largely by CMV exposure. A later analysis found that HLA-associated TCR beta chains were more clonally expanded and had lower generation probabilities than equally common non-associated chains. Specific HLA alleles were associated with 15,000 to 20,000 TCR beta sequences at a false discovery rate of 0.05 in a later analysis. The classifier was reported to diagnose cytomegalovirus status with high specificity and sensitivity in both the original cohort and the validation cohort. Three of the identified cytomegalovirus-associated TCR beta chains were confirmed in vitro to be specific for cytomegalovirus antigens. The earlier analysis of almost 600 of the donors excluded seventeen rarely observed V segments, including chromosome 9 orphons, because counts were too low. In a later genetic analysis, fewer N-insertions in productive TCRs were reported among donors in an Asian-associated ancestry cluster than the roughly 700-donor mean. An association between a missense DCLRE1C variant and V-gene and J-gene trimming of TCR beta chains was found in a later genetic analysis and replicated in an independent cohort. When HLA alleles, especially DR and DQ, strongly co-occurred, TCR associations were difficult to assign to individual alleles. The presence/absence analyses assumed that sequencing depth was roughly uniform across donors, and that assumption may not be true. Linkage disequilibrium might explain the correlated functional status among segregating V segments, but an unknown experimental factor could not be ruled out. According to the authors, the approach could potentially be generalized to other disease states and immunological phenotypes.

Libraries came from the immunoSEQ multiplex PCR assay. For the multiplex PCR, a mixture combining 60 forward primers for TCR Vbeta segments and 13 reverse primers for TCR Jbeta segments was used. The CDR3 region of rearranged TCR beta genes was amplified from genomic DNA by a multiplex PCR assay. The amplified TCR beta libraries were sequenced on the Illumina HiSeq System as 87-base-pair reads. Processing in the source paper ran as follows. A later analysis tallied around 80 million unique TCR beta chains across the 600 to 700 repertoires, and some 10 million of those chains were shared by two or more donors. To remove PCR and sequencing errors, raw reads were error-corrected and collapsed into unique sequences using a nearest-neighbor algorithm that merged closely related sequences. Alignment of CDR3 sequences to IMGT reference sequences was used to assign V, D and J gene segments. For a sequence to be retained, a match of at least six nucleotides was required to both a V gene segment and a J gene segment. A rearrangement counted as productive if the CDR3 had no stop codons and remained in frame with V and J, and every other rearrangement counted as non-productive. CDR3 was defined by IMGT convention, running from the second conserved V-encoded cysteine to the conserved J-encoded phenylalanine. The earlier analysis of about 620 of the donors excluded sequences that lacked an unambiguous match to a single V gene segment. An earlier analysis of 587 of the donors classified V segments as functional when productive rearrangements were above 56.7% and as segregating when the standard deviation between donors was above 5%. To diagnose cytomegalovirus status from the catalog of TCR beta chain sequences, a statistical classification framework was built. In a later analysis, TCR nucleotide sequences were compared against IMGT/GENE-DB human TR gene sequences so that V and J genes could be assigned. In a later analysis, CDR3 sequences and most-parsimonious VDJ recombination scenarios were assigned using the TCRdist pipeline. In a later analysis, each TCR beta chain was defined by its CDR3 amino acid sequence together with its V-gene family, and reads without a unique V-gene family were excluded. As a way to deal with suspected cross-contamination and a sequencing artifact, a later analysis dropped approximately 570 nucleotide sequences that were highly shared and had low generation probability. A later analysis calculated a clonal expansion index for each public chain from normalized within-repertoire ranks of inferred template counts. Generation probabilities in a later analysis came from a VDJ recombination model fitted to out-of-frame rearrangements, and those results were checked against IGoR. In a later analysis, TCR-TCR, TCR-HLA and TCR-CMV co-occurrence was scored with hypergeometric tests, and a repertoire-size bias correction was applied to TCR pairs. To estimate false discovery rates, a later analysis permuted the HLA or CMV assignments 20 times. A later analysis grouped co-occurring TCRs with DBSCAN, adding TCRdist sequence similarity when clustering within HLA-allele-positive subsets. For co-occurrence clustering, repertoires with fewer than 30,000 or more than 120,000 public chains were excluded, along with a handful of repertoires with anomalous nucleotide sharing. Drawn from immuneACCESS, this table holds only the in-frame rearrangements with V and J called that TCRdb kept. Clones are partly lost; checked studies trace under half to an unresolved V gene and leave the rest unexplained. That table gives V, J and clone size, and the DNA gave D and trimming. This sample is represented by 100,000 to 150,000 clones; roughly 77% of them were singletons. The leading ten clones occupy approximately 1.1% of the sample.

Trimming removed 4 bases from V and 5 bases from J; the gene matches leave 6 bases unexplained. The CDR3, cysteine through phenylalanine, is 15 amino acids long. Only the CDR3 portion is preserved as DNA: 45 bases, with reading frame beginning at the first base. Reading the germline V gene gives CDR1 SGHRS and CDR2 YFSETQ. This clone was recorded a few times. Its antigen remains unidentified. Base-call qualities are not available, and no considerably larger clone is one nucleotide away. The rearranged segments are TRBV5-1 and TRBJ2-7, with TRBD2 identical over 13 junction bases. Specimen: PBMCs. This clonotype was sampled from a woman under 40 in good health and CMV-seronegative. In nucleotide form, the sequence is TGCGCCAGCAGCCAACTAGCGGGAGGGCCAAACGAGCAGTACTTC. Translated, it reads CASSQLAGGPNEQYF.